This is a list of T cell receptor beta chains from one sample in a study of cytomegalovirus exposure and HLA in healthy donors. Generated by immunoSEQ multiplex PCR, the TCRdb table keeps only in-frame clones and is missing some. The sample records around 98,000 clones, about two thirds being singletons. The sequenced material came from PBMCs. The source is a female donor in good health and CMV-seronegative. The CDR3 runs from the conserved cysteine through the conserved F or W. Each record gives: J gene, V gene, clone size, D gene, CDR3 protein, CDR3 DNA. D genes are given only for firm matches. Not every row has a clone size; where given, it reads once, few, many or a size class.

j_gene: TRBJ2-1
v_gene: TRBV11-2
abundance: once
d_gene: TRBD2
CDR3aa: CASSPGRPSGRRSNEQFF
CDR3nt: TGTGCCAGCAGCCCTGGGAGGCCTAGCGGGAGGAGATCCAATGAGCAGTTCTTC

j_gene: TRBJ2-7
v_gene: TRBV5-6
abundance: NA
d_gene: NA
CDR3aa: CASSLGGSRLAYEQYF
CDR3nt: TGTGCCAGCAGCTTGGGGGGCTCCCGGTTGGCCTACGAGCAGTACTTC

j_gene: TRBJ1-6
v_gene: TRBV28
abundance: NA
d_gene: NA
CDR3aa: CASSQGANGRGPLHF
CDR3nt: TGTGCCAGCAGTCAAGGGGCTAACGGGAGGGGACCCCTCCACTTT

j_gene: TRBJ2-3
v_gene: TRBV6-4
abundance: NA
d_gene: TRBD2
CDR3aa: CASSDSSGGATDTQYF
CDR3nt: TGTGCCAGCAGTGACTCTAGCGGGGGGGCCACAGATACGCAGTATTTT

j_gene: TRBJ2-5
v_gene: TRBV2
abundance: NA
d_gene: NA
CDR3aa: CASSARLAETQYF
CDR3nt: TGTGCCAGCAGTGCCCGTTTAGCCGAGACCCAGTACTTC

j_gene: TRBJ1-2
v_gene: TRBV27
abundance: NA
d_gene: TRBD1
CDR3aa: CASRPQGARGYTF
CDR3nt: TGTGCCAGCAGACCACAGGGGGCAAGAGGCTACACCTTC

j_gene: TRBJ1-4
v_gene: TRBV5-1
abundance: NA
d_gene: NA
CDR3aa: CASSLVASNEKLFF
CDR3nt: TGCGCCAGCAGCTTGGTAGCTTCTAATGAAAAACTGTTTTTT

j_gene: TRBJ2-7
v_gene: TRBV9
abundance: NA
d_gene: TRBD1
CDR3aa: CASSAAGTDTYEQYF
CDR3nt: TGTGCCAGCAGCGCGGCCGGGACAGACACCTACGAGCAGTACTTC

j_gene: TRBJ1-5
v_gene: TRBV7-2
abundance: NA
d_gene: TRBD1
CDR3aa: CASSLAGQGESNQPQHF
CDR3nt: TGTGCCAGCAGCCTAGCAGGACAGGGAGAAAGCAATCAGCCCCAGCATTTT

j_gene: TRBJ2-3
v_gene: TRBV2
abundance: NA
d_gene: TRBD2
CDR3aa: CASRDTSGGADTQYF
CDR3nt: TGTGCCAGCAGGGATACTAGCGGGGGAGCAGATACGCAGTATTTT

j_gene: TRBJ2-1
v_gene: TRBV7-3
abundance: NA
d_gene: TRBD2
CDR3aa: CASSSGLAIEQFF
CDR3nt: TGTGCCAGCAGCTCCGGACTAGCGATTGAGCAGTTCTTC

j_gene: TRBJ1-1
v_gene: TRBV6-5
abundance: NA
d_gene: NA
CDR3aa: CASSYLRNTEAFF
CDR3nt: TGTGCCAGCAGTTACCTCAGGAACACTGAAGCTTTCTTT

j_gene: TRBJ1-3
v_gene: TRBV28
abundance: NA
d_gene: NA
CDR3aa: CASSLGRNSGNTIYF
CDR3nt: TGTGCCAGCAGTTTAGGCAGAAACTCTGGAAACACCATATATTTT

j_gene: TRBJ2-7
v_gene: TRBV10-3
abundance: few
d_gene: NA
CDR3aa: CATGTDLSYEQYF
CDR3nt: TGTGCCACCGGGACTGACCTCTCCTACGAGCAGTACTTC

j_gene: TRBJ1-1
v_gene: TRBV14
abundance: NA
d_gene: TRBD1
CDR3aa: CASSRQGRTEAFF
CDR3nt: TGTGCCAGCAGCCGACAGGGACGGACTGAAGCTTTCTTT

j_gene: TRBJ2-5
v_gene: TRBV5-4
abundance: NA
d_gene: TRBD1
CDR3aa: CASSSPGQKETQYF
CDR3nt: TGTGCCAGCAGCTCACCGGGACAGAAAGAGACCCAGTACTTC

j_gene: TRBJ1-2
v_gene: TRBV29-1
abundance: NA
d_gene: TRBD1
CDR3aa: CSGGGQGTFGYTF
CDR3nt: TGCAGCGGGGGGGGACAGGGAACGTTCGGCTACACCTTC

j_gene: TRBJ2-7
v_gene: TRBV5-6
abundance: NA
d_gene: TRBD1
CDR3aa: CASSWDRGTVEQYF
CDR3nt: TGTGCCAGCAGCTGGGACAGGGGAACGGTCGAGCAGTACTTC

j_gene: TRBJ1-1
v_gene: TRBV18
abundance: NA
d_gene: NA
CDR3aa: CASSSPGLPNTEAFF
CDR3nt: TGTGCCAGCTCATCTCCGGGTCTCCCGAACACTGAAGCTTTCTTT

j_gene: TRBJ2-1
v_gene: TRBV7-2
abundance: NA
d_gene: TRBD2
CDR3aa: CASSQGLAGVPGDNEQFF
CDR3nt: TGTGCCAGCAGCCAAGGACTAGCGGGGGTACCCGGGGACAATGAGCAGTTCTTC

j_gene: TRBJ1-1
v_gene: TRBV2
abundance: NA
d_gene: NA
CDR3aa: CASSATTGNTEAFF
CDR3nt: TGTGCCAGCAGTGCAACGACAGGGAACACTGAAGCTTTCTTT

j_gene: TRBJ2-1
v_gene: TRBV10-1
abundance: few
d_gene: TRBD2
CDR3aa: CASSDVAGAGEQFF
CDR3nt: TGCGCCAGCAGTGATGTAGCGGGAGCGGGTGAGCAGTTCTTC

j_gene: TRBJ2-1
v_gene: TRBV7-2
abundance: NA
d_gene: NA
CDR3aa: CASSSGTLAYNEQFF
CDR3nt: TGTGCCAGCAGCTCCGGGACATTAGCCTACAATGAGCAGTTCTTC